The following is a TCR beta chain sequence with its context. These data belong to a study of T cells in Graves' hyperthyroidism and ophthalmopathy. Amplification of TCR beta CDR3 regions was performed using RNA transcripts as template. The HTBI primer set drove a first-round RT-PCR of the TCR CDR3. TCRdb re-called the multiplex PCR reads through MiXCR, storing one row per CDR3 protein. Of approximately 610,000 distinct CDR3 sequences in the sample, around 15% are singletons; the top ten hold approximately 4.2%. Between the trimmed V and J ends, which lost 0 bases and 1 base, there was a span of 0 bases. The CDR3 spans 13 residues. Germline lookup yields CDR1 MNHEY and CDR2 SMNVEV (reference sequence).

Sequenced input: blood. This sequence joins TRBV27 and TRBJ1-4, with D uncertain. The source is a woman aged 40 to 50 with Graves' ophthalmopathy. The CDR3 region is CASSLSTNEKLFF. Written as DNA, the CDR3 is TGTGCCAGCAGTTTATCAACTAATGAAAAACTGTTTTTT.